The entry below describes one T cell receptor beta chain. Primers for the PCR totalled 60 Vbeta and 13 Jbeta. Repertoires were generated with immunoSEQ multiplex PCR, while TCRdb's copy carries only in-frame clones and drops some. The table lists some 98,000 clones, approximately 72% of them singletons. Germline values: CDR1 MGHRA, CDR2 YSYEKL. V gave up 3 bases and J gave up 1 base; unmatched junction bases: 5. This CDR3 has 16 residues. This specimen belongs to a study of cytomegalovirus exposure and HLA in healthy donors. The sequence was obtained from a man between 18 and 35 years old in good health and CMV-seropositive. The chain joins TRBV4-1 to TRBJ1-5, with 8 bases that match TRBD1. Sequenced material: PBMCs. The DNA of the CDR3 is TGCGCCAGCAGCCAGAACACAGGGGGGAGCAATCAGCCCCAGCATTTT. Encoded protein: CASSQNTGGSNQPQHF.